This TCR beta chain stems from a study of T cell responses to AZD1222 COVID-19 vaccine. The CDR3 has 17 residues. Germline V CDR1 and CDR2: MNHEY, SVGEGT. V shed 0 bases, J shed 2 bases, and the junction held 4 bases outside the gene matches. Details on this clone: Its antigen is not identified.

Generated by immunoSEQ multiplex PCR, the TCRdb table keeps only in-frame clones and is missing some. The sample has more than 120,000 clones; under 95% are singletons. Whole-study findings and limits: No repertoire was sampled before or during the peak T cell response, only after it. Dominant at 160-218 and 743-854, vaccine-associated CD4 TCRs also spanned spike.

Specimen: peripheral blood, collected on day 0 of AZD1222 vaccination. This TCR was sampled from an adult in good health. The chain joins TRBV6-2 or TRBV6-3 to TRBJ2-7; TRBD2 aligns across 13 bases. The CDR3 region has the DNA TGTGCCAGCAGTTACTCGCGACTAGCGGGAGGAGCCTACGAGCAGTACTTC. This sequence encodes CASSYSRLAGGAYEQYF.